This passage covers 6 T cell receptor beta chains from one sample sequenced in a study of T-cell memory formation after mild COVID-19. Each CDR3 protein is one row after TCRdb ran MiXCR on the 5' RACE reads. Here the sample spans 300,000 to 350,000 distinct CDR3 sequences, roughly 13% being singletons. The sequencing sample was made of PBMCs or a T cell subset sorted from them (not recorded which). These receptors originate from a man aged 18 to 29 who had mild COVID-19 (a few samples of this study predate the infection). Cell type and time point are not known.

The chain uses TRBV7-3 and TRBJ2-1; TRBD1 matches at 7 bases. CDR1 is SGHTA, CDR2 FQGTGA, per germline. Losses at the gene ends were 4 bases for V and 2 bases for J; bases not matched to a gene: 8. The CDR3 covers 16 residues. The CDR3 spells CASSSGTAGPYNEQFF. CDR3 in DNA: TGTGCCAGCAGCTCGGGGACAGCCGGCCCCTACAATGAGCAGTTCTTC.

The J gene is TRBJ2-2, the V gene TRBV24-1; D remains unclear. The CDR3 extends over 14 amino acids. The V gene's germline CDR1 is KGHDR and CDR2 SFDVKD. V was clipped by 5 bases and J by 2 bases, with 8 bases between them. The CDR3 loop is CATSGSLNTGELFF. CDR3 in DNA: TGTGCCACCAGTGGTTCGCTCAACACCGGGGAGCTGTTTTTT.

This clonotype was recorded a few times. V is TRBV7-2 and J is TRBJ1-5, with D hard to call. V was shortened by 3 bases and J by 7 bases, with 10 bases between the two germline ends. The germline gives CDR1 SGHTA, CDR2 FQGNSA. This CDR3 is built from 13 residues. CDR3 region: CASSFWGEQPQHF. In nucleotides, the CDR3 is TGTGCCAGCAGCTTCTGGGGAGAACAGCCCCAGCATTTT.

This clonotype was observed a few times. The J gene is TRBJ1-2, the V gene TRBV5-1; the D is unclear. V was pared by 7 bases and J by 4 bases, with 11 bases between. There are 12 residues in the CDR3. Germline assignment: CDR1 SGHRS and CDR2 YFSETQ. The CDR3 DNA sequence: TGCGCCAGCGGATCCGGCACCTATGGCTACACCTTC. Amino acids: CASGSGTYGYTF.

The rearrangement uses TRBV5-4 and TRBJ2-3, with D perhaps matching TRBD1 (5 bases). The germline V gene encodes CDR1 SGHNT and CDR2 YYREEE (reference sequence). Trimming pared 1 base from V and 6 bases from J, leaving 15 bases between. The CDR3 sequence is 15 residues long. As DNA, the CDR3 is TGTGCCAGCAGCTTGAAGGGTACAGGCGTGGATACGCAGTATTTT. It translates to CASSLKGTGVDTQYF.

This clonotype was detected a few times. The chain employs TRBV6-4 and TRBJ2-3; the match to TRBD1 covers 8 bases. The germline CDR1 and CDR2 sequences are MRHNA and SNTAGT. This CDR3 has 17 amino acids. V dropped 3 bases and J dropped 4; count of bases not matched to a gene: 12. CDR3 sequence: CASSDPLGQGAADTQYF. CDR3 nucleotides: TGTGCCAGCAGTGATCCCCTAGGGCAGGGGGCGGCAGATACGCAGTATTTT.